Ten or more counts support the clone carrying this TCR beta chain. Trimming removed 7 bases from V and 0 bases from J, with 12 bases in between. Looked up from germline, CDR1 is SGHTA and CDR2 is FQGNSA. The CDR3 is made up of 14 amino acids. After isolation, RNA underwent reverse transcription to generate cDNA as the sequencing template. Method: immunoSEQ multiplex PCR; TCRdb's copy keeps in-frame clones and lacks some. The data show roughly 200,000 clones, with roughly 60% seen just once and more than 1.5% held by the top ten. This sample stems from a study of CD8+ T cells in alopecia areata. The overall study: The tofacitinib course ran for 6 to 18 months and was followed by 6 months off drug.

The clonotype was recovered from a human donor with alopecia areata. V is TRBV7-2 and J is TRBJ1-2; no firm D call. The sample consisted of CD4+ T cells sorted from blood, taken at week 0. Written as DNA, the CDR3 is TGTGCCAGCACCTCCCATGAAGCTAACTATGGCTACACCTTC. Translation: CASTSHEANYGYTF. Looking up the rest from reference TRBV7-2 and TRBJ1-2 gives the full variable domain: GAGVSQSPSNKVTEKGKDVELRCDPISGHTALYWYRQSLGQGLEFLIYFQGNSAPDKSGLPSDRFSAERTGGSVSTLTIQRTQQEDSAVYLCASTSHEANYGYTFGSGTRLTVV.